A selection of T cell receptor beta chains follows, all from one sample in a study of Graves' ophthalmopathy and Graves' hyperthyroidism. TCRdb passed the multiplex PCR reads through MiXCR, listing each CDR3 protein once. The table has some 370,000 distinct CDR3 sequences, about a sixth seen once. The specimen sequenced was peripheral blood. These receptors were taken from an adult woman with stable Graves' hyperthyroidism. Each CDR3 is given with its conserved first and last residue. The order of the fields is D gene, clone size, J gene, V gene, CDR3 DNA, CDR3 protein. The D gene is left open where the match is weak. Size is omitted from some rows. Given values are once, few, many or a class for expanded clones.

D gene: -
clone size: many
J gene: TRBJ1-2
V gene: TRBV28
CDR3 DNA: TGTGCCAGCAGCTTAAGGGTGGGACCCTATGGCTACACCTTC
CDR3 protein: CASSLRVGPYGYTF

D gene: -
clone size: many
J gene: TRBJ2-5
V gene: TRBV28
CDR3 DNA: TGTGCCAGCAGTTTATTCGGCGAGACCCAGTACTTC
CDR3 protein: CASSLFGETQYF

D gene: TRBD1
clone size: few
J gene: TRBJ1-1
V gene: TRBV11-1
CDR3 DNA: TGTGCCAGCAGCTACCCGGGACAGGTCCTGAACACTGAAGCTTTCTTT
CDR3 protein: CASSYPGQVLNTEAFF

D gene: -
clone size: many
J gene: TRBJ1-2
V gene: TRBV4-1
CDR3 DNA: TGCGCCAGCAGCCAAACAGACTATGTCTATGGCTACACCTTC
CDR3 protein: CASSQTDYVYGYTF

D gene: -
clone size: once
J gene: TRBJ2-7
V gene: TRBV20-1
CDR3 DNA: TGCAGTGCTGATACGGGATACGAGCAGTACTTC
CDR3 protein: CSADTGYEQYF

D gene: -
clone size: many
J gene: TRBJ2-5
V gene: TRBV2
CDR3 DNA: TGTGCCAGCAGTGACGCAGGAGTACGGACCCAGTACTTC
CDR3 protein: CASSDAGVRTQYF

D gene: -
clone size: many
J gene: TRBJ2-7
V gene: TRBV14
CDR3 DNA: TGTGCCAGCAGCCAACACCGAGGTTCCGAGCAGTACTTC
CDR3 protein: CASSQHRGSEQYF

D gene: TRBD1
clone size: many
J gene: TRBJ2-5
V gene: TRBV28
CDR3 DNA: TGTGCCAGCAGCCCTACCGGGACAGCTAACCAAGAGACCCAGTACTTC
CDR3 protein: CASSPTGTANQETQYF

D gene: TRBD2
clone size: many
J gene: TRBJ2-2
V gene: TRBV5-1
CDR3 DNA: TGCGCCAGCAGCTTGGCTGGCGGGAGGACAAACACCGGGGAGCTGTTTTTT
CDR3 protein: CASSLAGGRTNTGELFF

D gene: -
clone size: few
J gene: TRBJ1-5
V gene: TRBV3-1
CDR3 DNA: TGTGCCAGCAGCCAAGATGCGACGGGACAGCCCCAGCATTTT
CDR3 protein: CASSQDATGQPQHF

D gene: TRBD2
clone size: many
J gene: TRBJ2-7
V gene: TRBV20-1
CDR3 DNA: TGCAGTGCTAGAGATTTGAGACGGGGGGCCTACGAGCAGTACTTC
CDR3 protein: CSARDLRRGAYEQYF

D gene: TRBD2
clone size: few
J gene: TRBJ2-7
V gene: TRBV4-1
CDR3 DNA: TGCGCCAGCAGCCCGCCAGTCGGTAGCGGGAGCTACGAGCAGTACTTC
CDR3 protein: CASSPPVGSGSYEQYF

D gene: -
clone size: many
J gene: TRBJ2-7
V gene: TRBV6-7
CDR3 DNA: TGTGCCAGCCCAAATAGGACGAGGGGGGACGACGAGCAGTACTTC
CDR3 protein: CASPNRTRGDDEQYF

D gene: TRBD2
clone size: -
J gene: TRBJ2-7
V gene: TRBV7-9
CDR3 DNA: TGTGCCAGCAGCCCGTGGACTAGCGGCGGCTACGAGCAGTACTTC
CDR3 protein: CASSPWTSGGYEQYF

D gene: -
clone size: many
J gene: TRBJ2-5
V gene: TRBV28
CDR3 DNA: TGTGCCAGCGCCCTTCAGGACCGACAAGAGACCCAGTACTTC
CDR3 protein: CASALQDRQETQYF

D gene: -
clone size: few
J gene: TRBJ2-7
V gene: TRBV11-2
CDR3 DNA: TGTGCCAGCAGCTTAGGGGAACACAGGGTCTACGAGCAGTACTTC
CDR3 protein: CASSLGEHRVYEQYF

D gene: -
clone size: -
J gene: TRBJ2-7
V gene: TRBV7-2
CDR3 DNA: TGTGCCAGCAGCCGGGAAGTTGGCTCCTACGAGCAGTACTTC
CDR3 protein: CASSREVGSYEQYF

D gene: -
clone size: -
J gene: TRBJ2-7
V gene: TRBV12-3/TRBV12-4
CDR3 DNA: TGTGCCAGTTCAACAGGGTTTGGCGAGCAGTACTTC
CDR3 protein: CASSTGFGEQYF

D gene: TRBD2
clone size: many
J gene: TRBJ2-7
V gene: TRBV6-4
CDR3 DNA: TGTGCCAGCAGTAACCCGGAGGTGGGGAGGGCTCCCTACGAGCAGTACTTC
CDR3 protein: CASSNPEVGRAPYEQYF

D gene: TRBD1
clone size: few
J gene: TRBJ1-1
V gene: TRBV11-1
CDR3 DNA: TGTGCCAGCAGCTCCCCGACAGGGAAGAGGGGGATGAACACTGAAGCTTTCTTT
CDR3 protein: CASSSPTGKRGMNTEAFF